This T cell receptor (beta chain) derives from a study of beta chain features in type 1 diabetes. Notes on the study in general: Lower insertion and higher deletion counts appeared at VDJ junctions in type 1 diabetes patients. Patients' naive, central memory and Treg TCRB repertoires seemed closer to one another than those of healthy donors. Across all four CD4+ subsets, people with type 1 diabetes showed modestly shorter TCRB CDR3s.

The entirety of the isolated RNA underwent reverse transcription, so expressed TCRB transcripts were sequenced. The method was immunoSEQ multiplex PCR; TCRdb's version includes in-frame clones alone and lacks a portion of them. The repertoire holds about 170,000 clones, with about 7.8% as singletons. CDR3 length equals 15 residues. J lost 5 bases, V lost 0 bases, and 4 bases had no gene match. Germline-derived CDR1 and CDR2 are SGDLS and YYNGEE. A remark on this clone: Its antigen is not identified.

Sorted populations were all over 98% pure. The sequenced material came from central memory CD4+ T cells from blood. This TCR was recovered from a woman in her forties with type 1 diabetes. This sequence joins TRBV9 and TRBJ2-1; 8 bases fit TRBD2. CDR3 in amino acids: CASSVDSGVHNEQFF. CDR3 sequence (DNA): TGTGCCAGCAGCGTAGATAGCGGGGTCCACAATGAGCAGTTCTTC.